This T cell receptor beta chain was sequenced during a study of blood T cells in healthy people across ages. Overall study context: Capture via template switching afforded approximately one barcoded beta molecule per two T cells. The study's findings and limits: Naive CD4+ cell counts and diversity both ran higher in long-lived than in aged donors.

Primers used in a second PCR of roughly 6 to 12 cycles were a sample-barcoded 5' primer and a J-beta primer mix. MiXCR was run by TCRdb on the 5' RACE reads, yielding one entry per CDR3 protein. The sample yields over a million distinct CDR3 sequences, almost 25% seen once. The CDR3 is made up of 11 amino acids. Trimming left V 5 bases short and J 10 bases short, with 11 bases between. Germline V CDR1 and CDR2: SEHNR, FQNEAQ (reference sequence). This clonotype was counted between two and nine times. Its antigen is not known. In addition, the sample was reused for a study of T cells of mothers and their children. That study adds: A second PCR was performed with the M1S primer. This primer added sample barcodes and 2-4 random nucleotides.

The J gene is TRBJ2-5, the V gene TRBV7-9; no clear D. The origin of this receptor is a girl under 10 years old in good health. Specimen: blood. CDR3 in DNA: TGTGCCAGCAGCGAAGACAAAGTCCAGTACTTC. Translated, it gives CASSEDKVQYF.